This section outlines one T cell receptor (beta chain) sequence together with its context. The CDR3 extends over 16 amino acids. Germline CDR1 SGHRS, CDR2 YFSETQ. V shed 4 bases and J shed 4 bases, with 19 bases lying between them. Profiled with immunoSEQ multiplex PCR; TCRdb holds only in-frame clones, not every one. The data hold about 76,000 clones, with just under 95% observed a single time. This specimen belongs to a study of T cell changes during pregnancy in multiple sclerosis. This chain links TRBV5-1 with TRBJ2-3, with a tentative D call TRBD1 (6 bases). This TCR derives from a female donor in good health, enrolled as a control in a pregnancy study. This sample comprised peripheral blood, obtained after pregnancy. Here the CDR3 DNA reads TGCGCCAGCAGCCCAAACAGCGACAGGTCACCAGATACGCAGTATTTT. It is translated as CASSPNSDRSPDTQYF. Variable domain in full (rest from reference TRBV5-1 and TRBJ2-3): KAGVTQTPRYLIKTRGQQVTLSCSPISGHRSVSWYQQTPGQGLQFLFEYFSETQRNKGNFPGRFSGRQFSNSRSEMNVSTLELGDSALYLCASSPNSDRSPDTQYFGPGTRLTVL.